This TCR beta chain was observed in a study of response to subunit inactivated influenza vaccine. Study outcomes and limitations: A suggestion made by the authors is that each seasonal influenza vaccination recruits few new T cells.

Trimming cost V 5 bases and J 4 bases; bases outside gene matches: 6. This CDR3 spans 14 amino acids. This clonotype was recorded at least ten times. What it binds is unknown. TCRdb processed the RT-PCR reads anew with MiXCR; each CDR3 protein has one entry. The table lists 650,000 to 800,000 distinct CDR3 sequences, approximately 14% of them singletons, with less than 7% in the top ten. Material: PBMCs from blood, obtained around 14 days before vaccination. The chain carries TRBV12-3 or TRBV12-4 and TRBJ2-3, with 7 bases aligning to TRBD1. This receptor was obtained from a man between 45 and 60 years old who received an inactivated influenza vaccine. The CDR3 nucleotides are TGTGCCAGCAGTACCGGGACAGCCCCAGATACGCAGTATTTT. Protein sequence: CASSTGTAPDTQYF.